This is a list of T cell receptor beta chains from one sample in a study of shared clonotypes between healthy human individuals. Sequencing used immunoSEQ multiplex PCR; TCRdb keeps in-frame clones, though not all of them. The table shows roughly 2,000,000 clones, with roughly 93% occurring only once. Sequencing was done on a sample of naive CD8+ T cells from PBMCs. These receptors originate from a man between 18 and 29 years old in good health. Some clones in this sample may be carry-over from other donors' samples. Each CDR3 is given with its conserved first and last residue. Fields, in order: CDR3 protein, CDR3 DNA, J gene, D gene, clone size, V gene. The D gene is left open where the match is weak. Part of the rows lack a size; the others show once, few, many or a class for expanded clones.

cdr3_aa: CASSLKAGSREKLFF
cdr3_nt: TGTGCCAGCAGCTTAAAAGCAGGGAGTAGAGAAAAACTGTTTTTT
j_call: TRBJ1-4
d_call: -
clone_size: -
v_call: TRBV7-8

cdr3_aa: CASSPPTGLGHREQYF
cdr3_nt: TGTGCCAGCAGCCCCCCCACCGGACTAGGACACCGGGAGCAGTACTTC
j_call: TRBJ2-7
d_call: TRBD2
clone_size: -
v_call: TRBV9

cdr3_aa: CASSPPGGNQPQHF
cdr3_nt: TGTGCCAGCAGCCCACCCGGGGGCAATCAGCCCCAGCATTTT
j_call: TRBJ1-5
d_call: -
clone_size: -
v_call: TRBV9

cdr3_aa: CASSLAGYNEQFF
cdr3_nt: TGTGCCAGCAGCTTAGCAGGATACAATGAGCAGTTCTTC
j_call: TRBJ2-1
d_call: -
clone_size: -
v_call: TRBV13

cdr3_aa: CASSLTFSYEQYF
cdr3_nt: TGTGCCAGCAGTTTAACCTTCTCCTACGAGCAGTACTTC
j_call: TRBJ2-7
d_call: -
clone_size: -
v_call: TRBV28

cdr3_aa: CASSPLSTGDSYEQYF
cdr3_nt: TGTGCCAGCAGTCCCCTTTCGACGGGAGATTCCTACGAGCAGTACTTC
j_call: TRBJ2-7
d_call: -
clone_size: -
v_call: TRBV27

cdr3_aa: CAWVHLQRFPYEQYF
cdr3_nt: TGTGCCTGGGTGCACTTGCAGCGGTTCCCCTACGAGCAGTACTTC
j_call: TRBJ2-7
d_call: -
clone_size: once
v_call: TRBV30

cdr3_aa: CASSRMGQGGEKLFF
cdr3_nt: TGCGCCAGCAGCCGGATGGGACAGGGCGGAGAAAAACTGTTTTTT
j_call: TRBJ1-4
d_call: TRBD1
clone_size: -
v_call: TRBV5-1

cdr3_aa: CSVRDGYEQYF
cdr3_nt: TGCAGCGTGAGGGACGGATACGAGCAGTACTTC
j_call: TRBJ2-7
d_call: -
clone_size: -
v_call: TRBV29-1

cdr3_aa: CASSFNLAVTYEQYF
cdr3_nt: TGTGCCAGCAGCTTCAACCTAGCGGTTACCTACGAGCAGTACTTC
j_call: TRBJ2-7
d_call: TRBD2
clone_size: -
v_call: TRBV13

cdr3_aa: CASSIGGHRNQPQHF
cdr3_nt: TGTGCCAGTAGTATTGGGGGGCACCGCAATCAGCCCCAGCATTTT
j_call: TRBJ1-5
d_call: -
clone_size: once
v_call: TRBV19

cdr3_aa: CASSLEVWWATLNNEQFF
cdr3_nt: TGTGCCAGCAGCTTAGAGGTTTGGTGGGCTACTCTAAACAATGAGCAGTTCTTC
j_call: TRBJ2-1
d_call: -
clone_size: -
v_call: TRBV11-2

cdr3_aa: CASGQGYNEQFF
cdr3_nt: TGTGCCAGCGGTCAGGGATACAATGAGCAGTTCTTC
j_call: TRBJ2-1
d_call: -
clone_size: -
v_call: TRBV27

cdr3_aa: CASSRRVNTGELFF
cdr3_nt: TGTGCCAGCAGCAGGAGGGTGAACACCGGGGAGCTGTTTTTT
j_call: TRBJ2-2
d_call: -
clone_size: -
v_call: TRBV7-9

cdr3_aa: CASSQPGTSGNEQFF
cdr3_nt: TGTGCCAGCAGCCAACCCGGGACTAGCGGCAATGAGCAGTTCTTC
j_call: TRBJ2-1
d_call: TRBD2
clone_size: -
v_call: TRBV14

cdr3_aa: CASTVLDNEQYF
cdr3_nt: TGTGCCAGCACCGTACTGGACAACGAGCAGTACTTC
j_call: TRBJ2-7
d_call: -
clone_size: -
v_call: TRBV5-6

cdr3_aa: CASSTGTLYEQYF
cdr3_nt: TGTGCCAGCAGCACAGGGACTCTCTACGAGCAGTACTTC
j_call: TRBJ2-7
d_call: -
clone_size: -
v_call: TRBV12-1

cdr3_aa: CASSFGRRGTEAFF
cdr3_nt: TGTGCCAGCAGTTTCGGACGGCGGGGGACTGAAGCTTTCTTT
j_call: TRBJ1-1
d_call: -
clone_size: -
v_call: TRBV28

cdr3_aa: CASSVGGSLYGYTF
cdr3_nt: TGTGCCAGCAGCGTGGGTGGCAGCCTCTATGGCTACACCTTC
j_call: TRBJ1-2
d_call: -
clone_size: -
v_call: TRBV9

cdr3_aa: CASSIGTGADTEAFF
cdr3_nt: TGTGCCAGTAGTATAGGGACAGGGGCGGACACTGAAGCTTTCTTT
j_call: TRBJ1-1
d_call: TRBD1
clone_size: -
v_call: TRBV19

cdr3_aa: CAWTGAGADTQYF
cdr3_nt: TGTGCCTGGACGGGGGCTGGGGCAGATACGCAGTATTTT
j_call: TRBJ2-3
d_call: -
clone_size: -
v_call: TRBV30

cdr3_aa: CASSPGVRPTPTTEAFF
cdr3_nt: TGTGCCAGCAGCCCGGGGGTCAGACCCACACCGACCACTGAAGCTTTCTTT
j_call: TRBJ1-1
d_call: -
clone_size: few
v_call: TRBV7-8

cdr3_aa: CASRGPGTREQYF
cdr3_nt: TGTGCCAGCAGAGGACCGGGGACAAGGGAGCAGTACTTC
j_call: TRBJ2-7
d_call: -
clone_size: -
v_call: TRBV27

cdr3_aa: CASSLMLSNQPQHF
cdr3_nt: TGTGCCAGCAGTTTAATGCTTAGCAATCAGCCCCAGCATTTT
j_call: TRBJ1-5
d_call: -
clone_size: -
v_call: TRBV28

cdr3_aa: CASSEPFEWGGSPYEQYF
cdr3_nt: TGTGCCAGCAGTGAACCCTTTGAGTGGGGCGGGAGCCCCTACGAGCAGTACTTC
j_call: TRBJ2-7
d_call: TRBD2
clone_size: once
v_call: TRBV6-1

cdr3_aa: CASSAQPGTNTEAFF
cdr3_nt: TGTGCCAGCAGCGCCCAACCAGGAACGAACACTGAAGCTTTCTTT
j_call: TRBJ1-1
d_call: -
clone_size: -
v_call: TRBV9

cdr3_aa: CASSLPEIQSGEQYF
cdr3_nt: TGTGCCAGCAGCCTACCGGAAATTCAAAGCGGGGAGCAGTACTTC
j_call: TRBJ2-7
d_call: -
clone_size: -
v_call: TRBV7-9

cdr3_aa: CASSPGTGGWQPQHF
cdr3_nt: TGTGCCAGCAGCCCCGGGACAGGGGGCTGGCAGCCCCAGCATTTT
j_call: TRBJ1-5
d_call: TRBD1
clone_size: -
v_call: TRBV27

cdr3_aa: CASSVGGLTYEQYF
cdr3_nt: TGTGCCAGCAGCGTAGGGGGACTGACCTACGAGCAGTACTTC
j_call: TRBJ2-7
d_call: -
clone_size: -
v_call: TRBV9

cdr3_aa: CASRPPGLNTDTQYF
cdr3_nt: TGTGCCAGCAGACCCCCGGGACTTAACACAGATACGCAGTATTTT
j_call: TRBJ2-3
d_call: -
clone_size: -
v_call: TRBV27

cdr3_aa: CASSINTGDYYEQYF
cdr3_nt: TGTGCCAGTAGTATTAATACAGGGGACTATTACGAGCAGTACTTC
j_call: TRBJ2-7
d_call: -
clone_size: -
v_call: TRBV19

cdr3_aa: CASSWTSGREDEQYF
cdr3_nt: TGCGCCAGCAGTTGGACTAGCGGGAGGGAGGACGAGCAGTACTTC
j_call: TRBJ2-7
d_call: TRBD2
clone_size: -
v_call: TRBV10-2

cdr3_aa: CASSFKGSNEKLFF
cdr3_nt: TGTGCCAGCAGCTTCAAGGGGTCGAATGAAAAACTGTTTTTT
j_call: TRBJ1-4
d_call: -
clone_size: -
v_call: TRBV5-6

cdr3_aa: CAWSPGIPGYSPLHF
cdr3_nt: TGTGCCTGGAGCCCCGGGATCCCGGGGTATTCACCCCTCCACTTT
j_call: TRBJ1-6
d_call: -
clone_size: -
v_call: TRBV30

cdr3_aa: CASSFLVEGQRNTEAFF
cdr3_nt: TGTGCCAGCAGTTTTTTGGTCGAGGGACAGAGGAACACTGAAGCTTTCTTT
j_call: TRBJ1-1
d_call: TRBD1
clone_size: -
v_call: TRBV28

cdr3_aa: CASSLGGRRDDTEAFF
cdr3_nt: TGTGCCAGCAGCTTAGGGGGACGGAGGGATGACACTGAAGCTTTCTTT
j_call: TRBJ1-1
d_call: -
clone_size: -
v_call: TRBV7-8

cdr3_aa: CASREAAGTGLRGEAFF
cdr3_nt: TGCGCCAGCAGAGAAGCCGCCGGGACAGGGTTGAGGGGCGAAGCTTTCTTT
j_call: TRBJ1-1
d_call: TRBD1
clone_size: -
v_call: TRBV5-1

cdr3_aa: CASSSSYRGAEQFF
cdr3_nt: TGTGCCAGCAGCTCCAGTTACAGGGGCGCCGAGCAGTTCTTC
j_call: TRBJ2-1
d_call: TRBD1
clone_size: -
v_call: TRBV7-9

cdr3_aa: CASSISSRAGIVNTEAFF
cdr3_nt: TGTGCCAGTAGTATTTCATCGCGGGCAGGGATTGTGAACACTGAAGCTTTCTTT
j_call: TRBJ1-1
d_call: -
clone_size: once
v_call: TRBV19

cdr3_aa: CASSLDFQGAQPQHF
cdr3_nt: TGTGCCAGCAGTTTGGACTTCCAAGGGGCCCAGCCCCAGCATTTT
j_call: TRBJ1-5
d_call: -
clone_size: -
v_call: TRBV28

cdr3_aa: CASREGRVPYEQYF
cdr3_nt: TGTGCCAGCAGGGAAGGCAGGGTGCCCTACGAGCAGTACTTC
j_call: TRBJ2-7
d_call: -
clone_size: -
v_call: TRBV6-1

cdr3_aa: CASRVAGGSNEQFF
cdr3_nt: TGTGCCAGCAGAGTAGCGGGAGGCAGCAATGAGCAGTTCTTC
j_call: TRBJ2-1
d_call: TRBD2
clone_size: -
v_call: TRBV25-1

cdr3_aa: CASSHNGLAELTGELFF
cdr3_nt: TGTGCCAGCAGCCATAATGGACTAGCGGAGCTCACCGGGGAGCTGTTTTTT
j_call: TRBJ2-2
d_call: TRBD2
clone_size: -
v_call: TRBV7-9

cdr3_aa: CASSPRLASHLTQYF
cdr3_nt: TGTGCCAGCAGCCCCCGACTAGCGTCGCATCTTACGCAGTATTTT
j_call: TRBJ2-3
d_call: TRBD2
clone_size: -
v_call: TRBV6-5

cdr3_aa: CASSLRTLGDKYF
cdr3_nt: TGTGCCAGCAGCCTTCGGACGCTGGGGGACAAGTACTTC
j_call: TRBJ2-7
d_call: -
clone_size: -
v_call: TRBV11-1

cdr3_aa: CASSPGAKAFF
cdr3_nt: TGTGCCAGCAGCCCGGGAGCTAAAGCTTTCTTT
j_call: TRBJ1-1
d_call: -
clone_size: -
v_call: TRBV7-9

cdr3_aa: CASSDRGAYEQYF
cdr3_nt: TGTGCCAGCAGTGACAGGGGGGCTTACGAGCAGTACTTC
j_call: TRBJ2-7
d_call: -
clone_size: -
v_call: TRBV6-1

cdr3_aa: CASIRIAGLDANTQYF
cdr3_nt: TGTGCCAGCATCCGAATAGCGGGGCTCGACGCTAATACGCAGTATTTT
j_call: TRBJ2-3
d_call: TRBD2
clone_size: -
v_call: TRBV2

cdr3_aa: CASSQGLPGTYEQYF
cdr3_nt: TGTGCCAGCAGCCAAGGGCTCCCCGGTACCTACGAGCAGTACTTC
j_call: TRBJ2-7
d_call: -
clone_size: -
v_call: TRBV4-2

cdr3_aa: CASSFGSGGSTEAFF
cdr3_nt: TGTGCCAGCAGCTTCGGTTCTGGCGGTAGCACTGAAGCTTTCTTT
j_call: TRBJ1-1
d_call: -
clone_size: -
v_call: TRBV5-5

cdr3_aa: CASSSGPGQPLDTIYF
cdr3_nt: TGTGCCAGCAGTTCAGGTCCGGGCCAACCTCTAGACACCATATATTTT
j_call: TRBJ1-3
d_call: -
clone_size: -
v_call: TRBV27

cdr3_aa: CASSPRQGPSYEQYF
cdr3_nt: TGTGCCAGCAGCCCCCGGCAGGGTCCCTCCTACGAGCAGTACTTC
j_call: TRBJ2-7
d_call: -
clone_size: -
v_call: TRBV7-9

cdr3_aa: CAISNPQGPSGTDTQYF
cdr3_nt: TGTGCCATCAGTAACCCCCAGGGTCCCTCGGGCACAGATACGCAGTATTTT
j_call: TRBJ2-3
d_call: -
clone_size: -
v_call: TRBV10-3

cdr3_aa: CASSIGQGSTDTQYF
cdr3_nt: TGTGCCAGCAGTATCGGACAGGGGAGCACAGATACGCAGTATTTT
j_call: TRBJ2-3
d_call: TRBD1
clone_size: -
v_call: TRBV28